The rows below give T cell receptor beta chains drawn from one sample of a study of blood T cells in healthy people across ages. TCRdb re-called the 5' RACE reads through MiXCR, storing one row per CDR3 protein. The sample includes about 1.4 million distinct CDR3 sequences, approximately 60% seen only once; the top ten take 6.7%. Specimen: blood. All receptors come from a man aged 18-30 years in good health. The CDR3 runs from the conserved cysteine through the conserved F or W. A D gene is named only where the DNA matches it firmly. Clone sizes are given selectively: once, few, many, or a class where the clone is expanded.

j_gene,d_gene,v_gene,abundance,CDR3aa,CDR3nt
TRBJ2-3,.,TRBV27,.,CASSFIGLTTDTQYF,TGTGCCAGCAGTTTTATCGGACTAACCACAGATACGCAGTATTTT
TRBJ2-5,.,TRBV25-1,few,CASSDDASARETQYF,TGTGCCAGCAGTGACGATGCTAGCGCCCGAGAGACCCAGTACTTC
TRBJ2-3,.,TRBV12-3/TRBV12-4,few,CASSFTDTDTQYF,TGTGCCAGCAGTTTCACGGACACAGATACGCAGTATTTT
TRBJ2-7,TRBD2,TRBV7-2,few,CASSPSGGDEQYF,TGTGCCAGCAGTCCGAGCGGGGGGGACGAGCAGTACTTC
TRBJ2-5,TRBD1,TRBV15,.,CATSNEGTGAPQYF,TGTGCCACCAGCAACGAGGGGACAGGGGCCCCACAGTACTTC
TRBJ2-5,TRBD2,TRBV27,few,CASSLSQTAPGGQYF,TGTGCCAGCAGTTTATCTCAGACGGCCCCGGGGGGGCAGTACTTC
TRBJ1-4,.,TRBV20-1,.,CSARRTDREKLFF,TGCAGTGCTAGACGGACCGACAGAGAAAAACTGTTTTTT
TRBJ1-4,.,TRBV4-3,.,CASSQDATGTNEKLFF,TGCGCCAGCAGCCAAGACGCAACAGGGACTAATGAAAAACTGTTTTTT
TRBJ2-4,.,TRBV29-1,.,CSFYTGNQNIQYF,TGCAGCTTCTATACAGGAAATCAAAACATTCAGTACTTC
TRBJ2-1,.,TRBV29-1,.,CSVTTGYNEQFF,TGCAGCGTTACTACAGGGTACAATGAGCAGTTCTTC
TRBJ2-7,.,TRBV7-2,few,CASTDSDYEQYF,TGTGCCAGCACCGACTCGGATTACGAGCAGTACTTC
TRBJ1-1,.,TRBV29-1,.,CSVDRVMNTEAFF,TGCAGCGTCGACCGGGTCATGAACACTGAAGCTTTCTTT
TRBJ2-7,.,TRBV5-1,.,CASSPHLRGKDYEQYF,TGCGCCAGCAGCCCCCACCTCCGGGGGAAAGACTACGAGCAGTACTTC
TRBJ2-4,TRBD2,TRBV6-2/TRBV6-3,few,CASSYSAGETESWDIQYF,TGTGCCAGCAGTTATTCGGCGGGAGAAACCGAATCTTGGGACATTCAGTACTTC
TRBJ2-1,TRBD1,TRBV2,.,CASRPLTGKENEQFF,TGTGCCAGCAGACCATTGACAGGGAAGGAGAATGAGCAGTTCTTC
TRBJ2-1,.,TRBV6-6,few,CASSYSGGRDWNEQFF,TGTGCCAGCAGTTACTCTGGGGGCCGGGATTGGAATGAGCAGTTCTTC
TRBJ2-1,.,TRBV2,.,CASSSEGNDEQFF,TGTGCCAGCAGCTCGGAGGGTAATGATGAGCAGTTCTTC
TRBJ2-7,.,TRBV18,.,CVSSRETGSTTEQYF,TGTGTCAGCTCACGAGAAACAGGCTCTACTACAGAGCAGTACTTC
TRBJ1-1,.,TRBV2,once,CASSEALGTLNTEAFF,TGTGCCAGCAGTGAAGCGTTGGGGACACTCAACACTGAAGCTTTCTTT
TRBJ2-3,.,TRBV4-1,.,CASSQAGQNTQYF,TGCGCCAGCAGCCAAGCGGGTCAGAATACGCAGTATTTT
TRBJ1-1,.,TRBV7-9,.,CASSLSGLTNTEAFF,TGTGCCAGCAGTCTGTCCGGACTCACGAACACTGAAGCTTTCTTT
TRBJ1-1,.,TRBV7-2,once,CASSFESTEAFF,TGTGCCAGCAGCTTTGAATCTACTGAAGCTTTCTTT
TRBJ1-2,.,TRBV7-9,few,CASSFYGGYTF,TGTGCCAGCAGCTTTTACGGTGGCTACACCTTC
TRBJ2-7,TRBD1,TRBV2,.,CASRSGQGATNEQYF,TGTGCCAGCAGATCCGGACAGGGGGCCACCAACGAGCAGTACTTC
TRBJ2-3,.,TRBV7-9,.,CASSADHGDTQYF,TGTGCCAGCAGCGCCGACCATGGGGATACGCAGTATTTT
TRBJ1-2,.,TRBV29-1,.,CSVEEASYGYTF,TGCAGCGTTGAAGAGGCCAGCTATGGCTACACCTTC
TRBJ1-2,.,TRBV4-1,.,CASSQDSQGGYGYTF,TGCGCCAGCAGCCAAGATTCGCAGGGAGGCTATGGCTACACCTTC
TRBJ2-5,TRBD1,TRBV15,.,CATSRDYRGREETQYF,TGTGCCACCAGCAGAGATTACAGGGGGCGCGAAGAGACCCAGTACTTC
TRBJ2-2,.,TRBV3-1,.,CASSPMRTGELFF,TGTGCCAGCAGCCCCATGCGGACCGGGGAGCTGTTTTTT
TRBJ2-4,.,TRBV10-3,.,CAISVQGGDIQYF,TGTGCCATCAGTGTGCAGGGGGGGGACATTCAGTACTTC
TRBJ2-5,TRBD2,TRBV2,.,CASSDILAGVGNEQYF,TGTGCCAGCAGTGATATACTAGCGGGAGTGGGCAATGAGCAGTACTTC
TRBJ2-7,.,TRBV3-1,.,CASSQDVGFAPPYEQYF,TGTGCCAGCAGCCAAGATGTAGGCTTTGCACCGCCCTACGAGCAGTACTTC